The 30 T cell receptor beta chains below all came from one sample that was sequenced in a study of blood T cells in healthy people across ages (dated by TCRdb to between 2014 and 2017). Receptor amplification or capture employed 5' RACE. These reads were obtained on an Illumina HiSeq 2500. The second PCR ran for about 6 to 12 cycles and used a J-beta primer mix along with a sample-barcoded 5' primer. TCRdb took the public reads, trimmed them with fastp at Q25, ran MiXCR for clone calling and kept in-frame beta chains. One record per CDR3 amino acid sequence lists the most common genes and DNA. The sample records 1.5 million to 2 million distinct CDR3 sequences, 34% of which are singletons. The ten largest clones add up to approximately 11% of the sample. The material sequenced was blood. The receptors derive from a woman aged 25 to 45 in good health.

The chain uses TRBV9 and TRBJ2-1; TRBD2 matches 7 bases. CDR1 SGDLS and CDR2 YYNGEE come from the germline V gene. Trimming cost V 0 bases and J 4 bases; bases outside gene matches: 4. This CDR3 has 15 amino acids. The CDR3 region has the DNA TGTGCCAGCAGCGTAGGGGACTATGCGTACAATGAGCAGTTCTTC. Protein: CASSVGDYAYNEQFF.

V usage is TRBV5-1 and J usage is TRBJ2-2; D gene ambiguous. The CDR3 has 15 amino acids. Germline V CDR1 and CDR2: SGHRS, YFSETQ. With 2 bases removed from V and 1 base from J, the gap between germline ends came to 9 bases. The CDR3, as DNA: TGCGCCAGCAGCTTACCACTGATGAACACCGGGGAGCTGTTTTTT. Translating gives CASSLPLMNTGELFF.

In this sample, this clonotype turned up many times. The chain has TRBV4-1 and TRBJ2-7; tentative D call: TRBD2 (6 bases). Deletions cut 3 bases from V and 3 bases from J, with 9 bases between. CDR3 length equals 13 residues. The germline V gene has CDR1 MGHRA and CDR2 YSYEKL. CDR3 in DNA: TGCGCCAGCAGCCAGGGGGAGGACTACGAGCAGTACTTC. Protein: CASSQGEDYEQYF.

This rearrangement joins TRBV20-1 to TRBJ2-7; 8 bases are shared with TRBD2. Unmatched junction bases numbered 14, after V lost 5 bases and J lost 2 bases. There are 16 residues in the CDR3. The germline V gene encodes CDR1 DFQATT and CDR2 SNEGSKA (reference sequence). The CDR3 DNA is TGCAGTGCTTTATCACCTTCCGTGGGACTAGCCTACGAGCAGTACTTC. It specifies CSALSPSVGLAYEQYF.

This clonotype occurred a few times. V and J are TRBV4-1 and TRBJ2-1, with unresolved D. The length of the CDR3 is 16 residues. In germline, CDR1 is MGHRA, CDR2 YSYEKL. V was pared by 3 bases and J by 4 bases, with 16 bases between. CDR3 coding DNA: TGCGCCAGCAGCCATGTGACAAGGAGCCTTTACAATGAGCAGTTCTTC. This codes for CASSHVTRSLYNEQFF.

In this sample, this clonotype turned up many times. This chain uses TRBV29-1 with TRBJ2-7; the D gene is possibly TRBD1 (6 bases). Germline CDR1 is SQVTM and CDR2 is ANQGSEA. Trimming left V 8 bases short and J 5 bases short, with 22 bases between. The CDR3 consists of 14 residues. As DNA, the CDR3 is TGCAGCCCCAATCTCGGACAGACAGTAAACGAGCAGTACTTC. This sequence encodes CSPNLGQTVNEQYF.

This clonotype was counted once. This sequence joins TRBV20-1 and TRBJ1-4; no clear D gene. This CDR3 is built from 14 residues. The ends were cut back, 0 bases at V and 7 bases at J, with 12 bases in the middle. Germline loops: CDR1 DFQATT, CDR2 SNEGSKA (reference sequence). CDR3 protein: CSARDDRGIEKLFF. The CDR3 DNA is TGCAGTGCTAGAGATGATAGAGGGATTGAAAAACTGTTTTTT.

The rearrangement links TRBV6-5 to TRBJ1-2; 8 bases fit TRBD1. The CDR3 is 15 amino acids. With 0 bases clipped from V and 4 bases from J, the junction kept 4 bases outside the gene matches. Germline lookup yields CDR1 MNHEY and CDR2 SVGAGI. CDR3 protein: CASSYSWQGAYGYTF. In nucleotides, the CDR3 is TGTGCCAGCAGTTACTCGTGGCAGGGGGCCTATGGCTACACCTTC.

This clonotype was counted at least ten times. This chain's CDR3 is CSVGGGRGLQETQYF. CDR3 in DNA: TGCAGCGTTGGCGGGGGCAGGGGGCTCCAAGAGACCCAGTACTTC. This chain links TRBV29-1 with TRBJ2-5, with D perhaps TRBD1 (8 bases). The CDR3 has 15 residues. Germline V lookup: CDR1 SQVTM, CDR2 ANQGSEA. V dropped 4 bases and J dropped 1 base, with 16 bases sitting between them.

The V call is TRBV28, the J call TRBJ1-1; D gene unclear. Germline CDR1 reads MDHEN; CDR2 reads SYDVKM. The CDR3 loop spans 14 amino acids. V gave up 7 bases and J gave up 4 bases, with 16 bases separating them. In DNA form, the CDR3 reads TGTGCCAGCACCCCGCCGGGTCGGGGCACTGAAGCTTTCTTT. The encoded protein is CASTPPGRGTEAFF.

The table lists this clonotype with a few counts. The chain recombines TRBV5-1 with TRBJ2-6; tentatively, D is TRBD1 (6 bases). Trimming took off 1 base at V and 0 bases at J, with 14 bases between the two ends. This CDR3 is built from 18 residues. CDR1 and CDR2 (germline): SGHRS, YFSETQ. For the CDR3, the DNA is TGCGCCAGCAGCTTGTACTACAGGGCCAGCTCTGGGGCCAACGTCCTGACTTTC. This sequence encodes CASSLYYRASSGANVLTF.

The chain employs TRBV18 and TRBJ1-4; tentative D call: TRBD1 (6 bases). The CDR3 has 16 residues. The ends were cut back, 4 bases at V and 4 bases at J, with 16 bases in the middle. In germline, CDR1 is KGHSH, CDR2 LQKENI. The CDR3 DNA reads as TGTGCCAGCTCACTCCGGACTTGGGGGCTTAATGAAAAACTGTTTTTT. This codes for CASSLRTWGLNEKLFF.

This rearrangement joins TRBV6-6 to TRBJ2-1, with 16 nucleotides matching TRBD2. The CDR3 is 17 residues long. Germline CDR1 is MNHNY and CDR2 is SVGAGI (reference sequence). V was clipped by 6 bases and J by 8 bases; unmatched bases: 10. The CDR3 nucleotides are TGTGCCAGCAGCTCGGGACTAGCGGGGGGGCTGAGGTATGAGCAGTTCTTC. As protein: CASSSGLAGGLRYEQFF.

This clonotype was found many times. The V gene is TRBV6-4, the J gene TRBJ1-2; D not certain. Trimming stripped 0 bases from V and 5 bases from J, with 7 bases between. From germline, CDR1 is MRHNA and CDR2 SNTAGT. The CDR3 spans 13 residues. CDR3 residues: CASSDSTGYGYTF. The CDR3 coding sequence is TGTGCCAGCAGTGACTCGACTGGGTATGGCTACACCTTC.

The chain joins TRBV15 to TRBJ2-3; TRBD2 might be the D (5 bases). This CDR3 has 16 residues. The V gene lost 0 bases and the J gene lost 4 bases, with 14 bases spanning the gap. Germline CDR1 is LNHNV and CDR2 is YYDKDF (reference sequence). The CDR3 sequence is CATSRDMGSGADTQYF. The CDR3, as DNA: TGTGCCACCAGCAGAGATATGGGGAGTGGGGCAGATACGCAGTATTTT.

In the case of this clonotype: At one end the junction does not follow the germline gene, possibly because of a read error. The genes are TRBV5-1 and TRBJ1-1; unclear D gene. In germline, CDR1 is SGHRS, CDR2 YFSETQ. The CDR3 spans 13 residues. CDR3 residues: CASSFILNTEAFF. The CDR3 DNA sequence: TGCGCCAGCAGCTTTATTTTGAACACCGAAGCTTTCTTT.

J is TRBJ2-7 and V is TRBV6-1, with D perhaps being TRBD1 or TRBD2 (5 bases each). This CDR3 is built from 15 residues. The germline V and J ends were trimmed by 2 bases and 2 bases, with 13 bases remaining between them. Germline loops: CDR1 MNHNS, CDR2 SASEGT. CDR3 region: CASSETWDAAYEQYF. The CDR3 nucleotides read TGTGCCAGCAGTGAAACCTGGGACGCGGCCTACGAGCAGTACTTC.

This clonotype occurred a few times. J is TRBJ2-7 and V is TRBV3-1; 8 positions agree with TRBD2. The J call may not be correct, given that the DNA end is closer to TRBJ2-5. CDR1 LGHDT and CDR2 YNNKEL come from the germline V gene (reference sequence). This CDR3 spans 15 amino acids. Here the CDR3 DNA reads TGTGCCAGCAGCCAATATCGGGGGGGCGGTGAGACCCAGTACTTC. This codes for CASSQYRGGGETQYF.

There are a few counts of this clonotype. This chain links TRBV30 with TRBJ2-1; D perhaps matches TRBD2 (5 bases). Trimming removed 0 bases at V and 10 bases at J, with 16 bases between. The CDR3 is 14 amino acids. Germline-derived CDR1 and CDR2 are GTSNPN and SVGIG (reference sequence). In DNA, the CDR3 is TGTGCCTGGAGTGTCGGGGATGTCCGTAGAGAGCAGTTCTTC. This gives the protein CAWSVGDVRREQFF.

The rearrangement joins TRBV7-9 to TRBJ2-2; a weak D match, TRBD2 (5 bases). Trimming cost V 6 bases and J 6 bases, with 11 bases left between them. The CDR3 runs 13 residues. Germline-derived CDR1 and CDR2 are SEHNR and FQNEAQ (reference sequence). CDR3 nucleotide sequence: TGTGCCAGCAGTTTTAACGGGGCCGGGGAGCTGTTTTTT. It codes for CASSFNGAGELFF.

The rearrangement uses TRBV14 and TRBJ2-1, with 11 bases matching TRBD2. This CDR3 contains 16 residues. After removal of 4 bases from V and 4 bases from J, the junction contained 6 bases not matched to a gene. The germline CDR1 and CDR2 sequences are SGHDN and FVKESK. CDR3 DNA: TGTGCCAGCAGCCGATTGACTAGCGGGGTTTACAATGAGCAGTTCTTC. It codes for CASSRLTSGVYNEQFF.

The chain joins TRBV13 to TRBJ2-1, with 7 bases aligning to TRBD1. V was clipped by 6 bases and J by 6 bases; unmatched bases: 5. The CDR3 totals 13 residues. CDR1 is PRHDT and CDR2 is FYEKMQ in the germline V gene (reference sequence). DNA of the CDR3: TGTGCCAGCAGTCGAGGGACAGTCAATGAGCAGTTCTTC. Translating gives CASSRGTVNEQFF.

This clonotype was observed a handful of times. The CDR3 is CATHPSGTAGPLNEQYF. The CDR3 DNA follows: TGTGCCACGCATCCTTCAGGGACAGCCGGACCTCTCAACGAGCAGTACTTC. The rearrangement links TRBV6-2 or TRBV6-3 to TRBJ2-7; the match to TRBD1 covers 7 bases. CDR1 MNHEY and CDR2 SVGEGT come from the germline V gene. V shed 10 bases, J shed 5 bases, and the junction held 23 bases outside the gene matches. This CDR3 contains 17 residues.

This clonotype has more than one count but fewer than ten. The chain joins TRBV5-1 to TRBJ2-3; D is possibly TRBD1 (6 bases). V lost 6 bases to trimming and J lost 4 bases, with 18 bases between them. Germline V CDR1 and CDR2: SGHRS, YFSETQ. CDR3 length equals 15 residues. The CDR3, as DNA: TGCGCCAGCACCCCCCGGGCAGGGGTAGCAGATACGCAGTATTTT. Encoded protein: CASTPRAGVADTQYF.

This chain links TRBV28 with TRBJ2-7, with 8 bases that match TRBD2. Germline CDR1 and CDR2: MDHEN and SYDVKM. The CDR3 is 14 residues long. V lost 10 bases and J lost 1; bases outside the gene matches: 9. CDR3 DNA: TGTGCCATCCTTTCGGGAGGGGCGTCCTACGAGCAGTACTTC. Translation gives CAILSGGASYEQYF. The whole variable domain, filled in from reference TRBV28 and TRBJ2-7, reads DVKVTQSSRYLVKRTGEKVFLECVQDMDHENMFWYRQDPGLGLRLIYFSYDVKMKEKGDIPEGYSVSREKKERFSLILESASTNQTSMYLCAILSGGASYEQYFGPGTRLTVT.

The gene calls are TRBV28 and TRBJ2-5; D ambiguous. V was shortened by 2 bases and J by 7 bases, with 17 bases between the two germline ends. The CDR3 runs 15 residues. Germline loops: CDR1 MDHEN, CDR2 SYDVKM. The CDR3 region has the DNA TGTGCCAGCAGTTTAGGATTGGCAGGCTCGGCGACCCAGTACTTC. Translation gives CASSLGLAGSATQYF.

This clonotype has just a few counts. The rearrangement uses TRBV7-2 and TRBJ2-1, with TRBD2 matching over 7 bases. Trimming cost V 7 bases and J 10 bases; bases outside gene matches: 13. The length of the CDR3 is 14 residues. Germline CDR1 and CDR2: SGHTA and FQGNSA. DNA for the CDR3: TGTGCCAGCACCAATTCACGGACTAGAGGGGAGCAGTTCTTC. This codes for CASTNSRTRGEQFF. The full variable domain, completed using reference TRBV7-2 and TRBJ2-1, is GAGVSQSPSNKVTEKGKDVELRCDPISGHTALYWYRQSLGQGLEFLIYFQGNSAPDKSGLPSDRFSAERTGGSVSTLTIQRTQQEDSAVYLCASTNSRTRGEQFFGPGTRLTVL.

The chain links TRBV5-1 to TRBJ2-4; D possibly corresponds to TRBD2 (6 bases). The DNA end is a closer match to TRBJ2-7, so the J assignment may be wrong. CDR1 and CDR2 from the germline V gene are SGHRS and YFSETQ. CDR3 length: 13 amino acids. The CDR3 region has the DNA TGCGCCAGCAGCTCCCCCCGCGGGGACGAGCAGTACTTC. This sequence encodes CASSSPRGDEQYF.

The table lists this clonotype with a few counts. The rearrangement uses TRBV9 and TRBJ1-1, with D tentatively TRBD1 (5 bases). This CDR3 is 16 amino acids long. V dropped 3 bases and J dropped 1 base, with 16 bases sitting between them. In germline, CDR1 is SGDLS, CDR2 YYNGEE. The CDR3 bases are TGTGCCAGCAGCGCCGGAGCGGACAACTGGAACACTGAAGCTTTCTTT. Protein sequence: CASSAGADNWNTEAFF.

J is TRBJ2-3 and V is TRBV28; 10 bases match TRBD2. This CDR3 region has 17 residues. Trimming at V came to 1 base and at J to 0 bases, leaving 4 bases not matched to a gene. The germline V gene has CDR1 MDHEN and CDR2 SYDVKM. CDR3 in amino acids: CASSLLLAGTSTDTQYF. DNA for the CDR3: TGTGCCAGCAGTTTATTACTAGCGGGAACTAGCACAGATACGCAGTATTTT.